This T cell receptor beta chain was recorded in a study of cytomegalovirus exposure and HLA in healthy donors. Study conclusions and caveats: Follow-up analysis later connected one missense variant in DCLRE1C with trimming of TCR beta V- and J-genes.

With regard to this clone: Its antigen is not known.

In the PCR, 60 Vbeta and 13 Jbeta primers were used. Profiling relied on immunoSEQ multiplex PCR, and the TCRdb table lists in-frame clones only, not all of them. In total, the table holds about 200,000 clones. This CDR3 spans 12 amino acids. With 0 bases removed from V and 15 bases from J, the gap between germline ends came to 13 bases. In germline, CDR1 is SGHRS, CDR2 YFSETQ. Everyone who donated was a healthy bone marrow donor. This clonotype was sampled from a girl aged 2-9 years in good health and CMV-seropositive. Sequenced: PBMCs. The chain carries TRBV5-1 and TRBJ2-1; D might be TRBD1 (5 bases). CDR3 bases: TGCGCCAGCAGCTTGGGTACAGGTTTGCTGTTCTTC. Translated, it gives CASSLGTGLLFF.